The 10 T cell receptor beta chains given below trace back to one sample, sequenced in a study of CD8 T cells in Susac syndrome. RNA totalling about 0.45 to 1 ug underwent reverse transcription with random hexamers. TCRdb called the immunoSEQ multiplex PCR reads again in MiXCR, with one record for every CDR3 protein. The sample carries some 150,000 distinct CDR3 sequences, nearly 97% recorded once. Material for sequencing was CD4+ T cells from PBMCs. All receptors derive from a human donor with Susac syndrome.

This chain joins TRBV28 and TRBJ2-1; D is uncertain. The CDR3 sequence is 12 residues long. Trimming shortened V by 1 base and J by 4 bases, and 2 bases separated the two germline ends. CDR1 is MDHEN and CDR2 is SYDVKM in the germline V gene. CDR3 nucleotide sequence: TGTGCCAGCAGTTTATCATACAATGAGCAGTTCTTC. Translating gives CASSLSYNEQFF.

V is TRBV11-2 and J is TRBJ1-5; D remains ambiguous. Germline lookup yields CDR1 SGHAT and CDR2 FQNNGV. The ends were cut back, 2 bases at V and 4 bases at J, with 6 bases in the middle. The CDR3 is made up of 13 amino acids. The CDR3 DNA is TGTGCCAGCAGCTTACAGCCAAATCAGCCCCAGCATTTT. Translating it yields CASSLQPNQPQHF.

The rearrangement uses TRBV14 and TRBJ1-2; no reliable D call. Trimming took off 3 bases at V and 7 bases at J, with 18 bases between the two ends. This CDR3 has 15 residues. Germline lookup yields CDR1 SGHDN and CDR2 FVKESK. The CDR3 is CASSQSLAALGGYTF. CDR3 bases: TGTGCCAGCAGCCAGAGCCTGGCCGCCCTGGGTGGCTACACCTTC.

The chain uses TRBV27 and TRBJ2-1; 11 bases map to TRBD2. The CDR3 sequence is 15 residues long. Germline CDR1 MNHEY, CDR2 SMNVEV (reference sequence). The ends lost 7 bases at V and 10 bases at J; junction bases unmatched: 12. The DNA for the CDR3 is TGTGCCAGCACCAAACCGGGACTAGCGGCCAAGGAGCAGTTCTTC. This sequence encodes CASTKPGLAAKEQFF.

The J gene is TRBJ1-1, the V gene TRBV20-1; weak D call: TRBD1 (6 bases). V lost 4 bases and J 7 bases, leaving 19 bases between the germline ends. The CDR3 length is 14 residues. The germline gives CDR1 DFQATT, CDR2 SNEGSKA (reference sequence). CDR3 residues: CSATANSGAGEAFF. CDR3 nucleotide sequence: TGCAGTGCTACCGCCAATTCAGGGGCCGGTGAAGCTTTCTTT.

The chain has TRBV3-1 and TRBJ2-2; 9 bases are shared with TRBD1. The CDR3 sequence is 16 residues long. Germline trimming cut 4 bases from V and 4 bases from J; bases unmatched to any gene: 7. The germline CDR1 and CDR2 sequences are LGHDT and YNNKEL (reference sequence). In nucleotides, the CDR3 is TGTGCCAGCAGCCCAGGGACAGGGAGTTTCACCGGGGAGCTGTTTTTT. This gives the protein CASSPGTGSFTGELFF.

The J gene is TRBJ2-7, the V gene TRBV7-9, with 7 bases matching TRBD1. Losses at the gene ends were 4 bases for V and 5 bases for J; bases not matched to a gene: 8. CDR3 length equals 14 residues. In germline, CDR1 is SEHNR, CDR2 FQNEAQ (reference sequence). DNA of the CDR3: TGTGCCAGCAGCTCTAGACAGGGTAGCGACGAGCAGTACTTC. This sequence encodes CASSSRQGSDEQYF.

This clonotype occurred a few times. The rearrangement links TRBV18 to TRBJ2-3; D is uncertain. Looked up from germline, CDR1 is KGHSH and CDR2 is LQKENI. The V and J ends lost 1 base and 6 bases respectively, with 5 bases between them. This CDR3 is 12 amino acids long. The CDR3 DNA sequence: TGTGCCAGCTCACCACAGGCGGATACGCAGTATTTT. Translation: CASSPQADTQYF.

The gene calls are TRBV10-2 and TRBJ2-7; possible D gene TRBD2, 5 bases. V shed 4 bases and J shed 0 bases, with 10 bases lying between them. The germline V gene has CDR1 WSHSY and CDR2 SAAADI. The CDR3 extends over 14 amino acids. The CDR3 region is CASSVGMSSYEQYF. The CDR3 bases are TGCGCCAGCAGTGTCGGGATGTCCTCCTACGAGCAGTACTTC.

The chain recombines TRBV20-1 with TRBJ1-1, with TRBD1 matching 10 bases. V lost 0 bases, J lost 6 bases, and 7 bases stayed unmatched. The CDR3 covers 15 residues. The germline CDR1 and CDR2 sequences are DFQATT and SNEGSKA (reference sequence). The CDR3 loop reads CSARDLRQGASEAFF. Written as DNA, the CDR3 is TGCAGTGCTAGAGATCTTAGACAGGGGGCCTCTGAAGCTTTCTTT.